These 22 T cell receptor beta chains share one sample of origin, sequenced in a study of T cells after yellow fever vaccination. TCRdb itself ran the 5' RACE reads through MiXCR, one entry per CDR3 protein. In the table there are about 310,000 distinct CDR3 sequences, around 3.6% of which are singletons. Sequencing was performed on PBMCs, taken on the day of the yellow fever booster vaccination. These TCRs come from a man between 18 and 29 years old who received the YFV17D yellow fever vaccine.

The sample holds many counts of this clonotype. The rearrangement uses TRBV7-8 and TRBJ2-4; perhaps TRBD1 as D (5 bases). Germline CDR1 is SGHVS and CDR2 is FQNEAQ. V was cut by 8 bases and J by 0 bases, with 26 bases left in between. The CDR3 covers 19 residues. The CDR3 sequence is CASQLTGLTAKLAKNIQYF. CDR3 coding DNA: TGTGCCAGCCAATTAACCGGTTTGACAGCGAAACTAGCCAAAAACATTCAGTACTTC.

The rearrangement joins TRBV19 to TRBJ2-5; D gene uncertain. Looked up from germline, CDR1 is LNHDA and CDR2 is SQIVND (reference sequence). This CDR3 spans 16 amino acids. V dropped 5 bases and J dropped 5 bases, with 21 bases sitting between them. CDR3 sequence: CASSAWYGEAPETQYF. CDR3 DNA: TGTGCCAGTAGTGCCTGGTATGGCGAGGCGCCGGAGACCCAGTACTTC.

This clonotype was detected ten times or more. The chain uses TRBV5-1 and TRBJ2-6, with 7 nucleotides matching TRBD1. The CDR3 contains 18 residues. The V gene's germline CDR1 is SGHRS and CDR2 YFSETQ. V lost 3 bases, J lost 2 bases, and 11 bases stayed unmatched. CDR3 residues: CASSSYSGQAAGANVLTF. The CDR3, as DNA: TGCGCCAGCAGCTCCTATAGTGGACAGGCAGCTGGGGCCAACGTCCTGACTTTC. The full variable domain, completed using reference TRBV5-1 and TRBJ2-6, is KAGVTQTPRYLIKTRGQQVTLSCSPISGHRSVSWYQQTPGQGLQFLFEYFSETQRNKGNFPGRFSGRQFSNSRSEMNVSTLELGDSALYLCASSSYSGQAAGANVLTFGAGSRLTVL.

This clonotype has just a few counts. The V gene is TRBV29-1, the J gene TRBJ1-2; D might be TRBD1 (5 bases). The CDR3 spans 14 residues. The germline V gene encodes CDR1 SQVTM and CDR2 ANQGSEA. V lost 2 bases, J lost 4 bases, and 14 bases lay in between. CDR3 loop: CSVETGGIAYGYTF. CDR3 nucleotides: TGCAGCGTTGAAACCGGGGGGATCGCCTATGGCTACACCTTC. Using reference TRBV29-1 and TRBJ1-2 for the parts outside the CDR3, the full variable domain is SAVISQKPSRDICQRGTSLTIQCQVDSQVTMMFWYRQQPGQSLTLIATANQGSEATYESGFVIDKFPISRPNLTFSTLTVSNMSPEDSSIYLCSVETGGIAYGYTFGSGTRLTVV.

This clonotype was seen ten or more times. V gene TRBV2 combines with J gene TRBJ2-2, with 8 bases aligning to TRBD2. Trimming cost V 4 bases and J 7 bases; bases outside gene matches: 2. The length of the CDR3 is 13 residues. Germline assignment: CDR1 SNHLY and CDR2 FYNNEI. CDR3 loop: CASSGLALGELFF. CDR3 coding DNA: TGTGCCAGCAGTGGACTAGCGCTCGGGGAGCTGTTTTTT.

There are many counts of this clonotype. V gene TRBV12-3 or TRBV12-4 combines with J gene TRBJ2-1; 8 bases map to TRBD2. Losses at the gene ends were 7 bases for V and 7 bases for J; bases not matched to a gene: 3. This CDR3 spans 12 amino acids. The CDR3 nucleotides read TGTGCCAGCACCACTAGCGGTAATGAGCAGTTCTTC. Translation gives CASTTSGNEQFF.

This chain connects TRBV20-1 to TRBJ2-7; a weak D match, TRBD1 (6 bases). V was pared by 2 bases and J by 3 bases, with 14 bases between. Germline CDR1 and CDR2: DFQATT and SNEGSKA (reference sequence). The CDR3 runs to 14 residues. The CDR3 nucleotides read TGCAGTGCTAGATTACCTACAGGGAACTACGAGCAGTACGTC. This codes for CSARLPTGNYEQYV.

This clonotype has a count of ten or more. The J gene is TRBJ2-1, the V gene TRBV20-1, with 7 positions matching TRBD2. Trimming took 2 bases from V and 2 from J; bases not matched to a gene: 3. Germline lookup yields CDR1 DFQATT and CDR2 SNEGSKA (reference sequence). The CDR3 length is 14 residues. Here the CDR3 reads CSARRGDAYNEQFF. CDR3 nucleotide sequence: TGCAGTGCTAGACGGGGGGACGCCTACAATGAGCAGTTCTTC.

The chain employs TRBV5-1 and TRBJ1-2, with D tentatively TRBD1 (5 bases). The CDR3 covers 15 residues. Trimming cost V 4 bases and J 1 base, with 14 bases left between them. Per germline, CDR1 SGHRS and CDR2 YFSETQ. The CDR3 reads CASSPQGWGNYGYTF. The CDR3 nucleotides read TGCGCCAGCAGCCCGCAGGGCTGGGGTAACTATGGCTACACCTTC. Filled out from reference TRBV5-1 and TRBJ1-2, the complete variable domain reads KAGVTQTPRYLIKTRGQQVTLSCSPISGHRSVSWYQQTPGQGLQFLFEYFSETQRNKGNFPGRFSGRQFSNSRSEMNVSTLELGDSALYLCASSPQGWGNYGYTFGSGTRLTVV.

This chain links TRBV6-5 with TRBJ2-7; D gene uncertain. The CDR3 covers 11 residues. In germline, CDR1 is MNHEY, CDR2 SVGAGI. The ends were cut back, 6 bases at V and 1 base at J, with 4 bases in the middle. CDR3 sequence (DNA): TGTGCCAGCAGAAGTTCCTACGAGCAGTACTTC. Encoded protein: CASRSSYEQYF.

This clonotype was seen repeatedly, ten times or more. V gene TRBV29-1 combines with J gene TRBJ2-2; 9 nucleotides align to TRBD1. From germline, CDR1 is SQVTM and CDR2 ANQGSEA. Trimming took 6 bases from V and 13 from J; bases not matched to a gene: 12. CDR3 length: 13 residues. CDR3 residues: CSVLPGQGFGLFF. The CDR3 nucleotides read TGCAGCGTGCTCCCGGGACAGGGTTTCGGGCTGTTTTTT.

The table lists this clonotype with a few counts. The genes are TRBV5-1 and TRBJ2-3; D gene uncertain. Between the trimmed V and J ends, which lost 2 bases and 4 bases, there was a span of 14 bases. This CDR3 comprises 15 residues. Germline assignment: CDR1 SGHRS and CDR2 YFSETQ. This CDR3 is CASSFPETGADTQYF. The CDR3 DNA sequence: TGCGCCAGCAGCTTTCCGGAAACTGGAGCAGATACGCAGTATTTT.

This clonotype was observed many times. The V and J genes are TRBV5-1 and TRBJ2-1; D may be TRBD2 (6 bases). The germline V gene encodes CDR1 SGHRS and CDR2 YFSETQ. The CDR3 has 15 amino acids. Trimming pared 7 bases from V and 0 bases from J, leaving 14 bases between. The CDR3 nucleotides are TGCGCCAGCCGAAGCTCCGGGGGCTCCTACAATGAGCAGTTCTTC. This sequence encodes CASRSSGGSYNEQFF.

This clonotype came up many times. The V gene is TRBV7-6, the J gene TRBJ1-6; D ambiguous. Trimming shortened V by 5 bases and J by 10 bases, and 18 bases separated the two germline ends. This CDR3 region has 15 residues. CDR1 is SGHVS and CDR2 is FNYEAQ in the germline V gene. For the CDR3, the DNA is TGTGCCAGCAGCCCCCACGGGAGGGTGGGCTCACCCCTCCACTTT. This translates into CASSPHGRVGSPLHF.

This clonotype was found many times. V and J are TRBV4-3 and TRBJ2-5; a possible D gene is TRBD2 (5 bases). The CDR3 spans 15 residues. V lost 0 bases to trimming and J lost 9 bases, with 17 bases between them. Per the germline V gene, CDR1 is LGHNA and CDR2 is YSLEER. This CDR3 reads CASSQEIGLPGPQYF. DNA of the CDR3: TGCGCCAGCAGCCAAGAGATAGGACTTCCCGGCCCCCAGTACTTC.

At least ten counts were recorded for this clonotype. The rearrangement uses TRBV5-1 and TRBJ1-2; the D is unclear. This CDR3 comprises 13 residues. Trimming stripped 4 bases from V and 2 bases from J, with 9 bases between. CDR1 is SGHRS, CDR2 YFSETQ, per germline. CDR3: CASSPPENYGYTF. The CDR3 DNA is TGCGCCAGCAGCCCTCCCGAAAACTATGGCTACACCTTC.

The V and J genes are TRBV20-1 and TRBJ1-2, with TRBD1 matching 9 bases. Germline V gives CDR1 DFQATT, CDR2 SNEGSKA (reference sequence). Germline trimming cut 0 bases from V and 5 bases from J; bases unmatched to any gene: 7. This CDR3 region has 15 residues. In DNA form, the CDR3 reads TGCAGTGCTAGAGATGTCGACAGGGGGATATATGGCTACACCTTC. Translation: CSARDVDRGIYGYTF.

The genes are TRBV24-1 and TRBJ2-3; perhaps TRBD1 as D (6 bases). The CDR3 extends over 15 amino acids. Germline-derived CDR1 and CDR2 are KGHDR and SFDVKD. V lost 0 bases and J 5 bases, leaving 11 bases between the germline ends. The CDR3 DNA is TGTGCCACCAGTGATTTGCGAACAGGGCAAGATACGCAGTATTTT. Protein product: CATSDLRTGQDTQYF.

Many counts were recorded for this clonotype. The chain employs TRBV6-1 and TRBJ1-2; weak D call: TRBD1 (5 bases). This CDR3 region has 13 residues. From germline, CDR1 is MNHNS and CDR2 SASEGT. The V end was cut by 2 bases, the J end by 4 bases, with 8 bases between. The CDR3 spells CASSELGGYGYTF. In nucleotides, the CDR3 is TGTGCCAGCAGTGAATTGGGGGGCTATGGCTACACCTTC.

V gene TRBV7-9 combines with J gene TRBJ1-2; D gene unclear. Germline V gene data show CDR1 as SEHNR and CDR2 as FQNEAQ (reference sequence). The V end was cut by 5 bases, the J end by 7 bases, with 23 bases between. The CDR3 loop spans 16 amino acids. CDR3 DNA sequence: TGTGCCAGCAGCCCCATAGCTCTAATTACCACCATTGGCTACACCTTC. The encoded protein is CASSPIALITTIGYTF.

This clonotype appeared a few times. V gene TRBV3-1 combines with J gene TRBJ1-6; D may be TRBD1 (5 bases). The CDR3 contains 14 residues. Trimming removed 1 base at V and 10 bases at J, with 11 bases between. Germline V gives CDR1 LGHDT, CDR2 YNNKEL (reference sequence). This CDR3 reads CASSQATAPSPLHF. In DNA, the CDR3 is TGTGCCAGCAGCCAAGCGACAGCCCCCTCACCCCTCCACTTT.

This clonotype was detected only a few times. V usage is TRBV19 and J usage is TRBJ2-1; TRBD2 matches at 8 bases. This CDR3 is built from 15 residues. J gave up 2 bases and V 4 bases, and 4 bases lay outside the gene matches. Germline V gene data show CDR1 as LNHDA and CDR2 as SQIVND (reference sequence). As DNA, the CDR3 is TGTGCCAGTAGTACCCGCGGGGGGCCCTACAATGAGCAGTTCTTC. The encoded protein is CASSTRGGPYNEQFF.